This T cell receptor (beta chain) was captured in a study of early T cells in non-severe SARS-CoV-2 infection. Study-wide context: From unsorted whole blood, bulk RNA was sequenced, and the chains remained unpaired. Overall study results and limits: CD4 and private specificities were missed by VDJdb matching, which favored anti-spike CD8 responses.

Individual cDNA molecules were tagged with unique molecular identifiers. TCRdb reprocessed the 5' RACE reads via MiXCR and lists one record per CDR3 protein. The data hold around 57,000 distinct CDR3 sequences, with around an eighth observed a single time. The CDR3 has 14 amino acids. With regard to this clonotype: Its cognate antigen is unknown. The junction and the germline gene differ at one end; a read error may be behind it.

The specimen sequenced was whole blood. The rearrangement uses TRBV12-3 or TRBV12-4 and TRBJ1-4, with TRBD1 identical over 8 bases. This receptor was taken from an adult who was a healthcare worker with PCR-confirmed SARS-CoV-2 infection or an uninfected control (not recorded which). DNA for the CDR3: TGTGCCAGCAGCTTAGGACAGGGTGCGGAAAAACTGTTTTTT. This codes for CASSLGQGAEKLFF.